What follows are 29 T cell receptor beta chains derived from one specimen sequenced in a study of human T cells and chemical hapten exposure. Using its own MiXCR run on the RACE reads, TCRdb lists one record per CDR3 protein. The sample includes some 39,000 distinct CDR3 sequences, 8% to 10% of them seen just once. Time point in this sample: patch test 3, about 24 weeks after DPC sensitization. Treatment specified: therapeutic diphenylcyclopropenone sensitization with weekly scalp DPC. Someone pulled total RNA out of unfractionated whole blood. The sample in question was whole blood, obtained in connection with sensitization to the hapten diphenylcyclopropenone (DPC). All receptors come from a man aged 45-60 years with alopecia areata. Some clones in this sample may be carry-over from other donors' samples.

This clonotype was detected many times. V is TRBV3-1 and J is TRBJ2-5; D is possibly TRBD2 (5 bases). CDR3 length equals 12 residues. CDR1 is LGHDT, CDR2 YNNKEL, per germline (reference sequence). The V gene lost 3 bases and the J gene lost 7 bases, with 9 bases spanning the gap. The CDR3 here is CASSQTIGTQYF. In DNA form, the CDR3 reads TGTGCCAGCAGCCAGACTATCGGGACCCAGTACTTC.

This clonotype was counted between two and nine times. V usage is TRBV28 and J usage is TRBJ1-2; D is ambiguous. CDR3 length: 12 residues. Trimming removed 2 bases from V and 4 bases from J, with 5 bases in between. The germline V gene encodes CDR1 MDHEN and CDR2 SYDVKM. CDR3 amino acids: CASSLMGYGYTF. The CDR3, as DNA: TGTGCCAGCAGTTTAATGGGCTATGGCTACACCTTC.

This clonotype came up a few times. The V and J genes are TRBV7-6 and TRBJ2-7; D ambiguous. Trimming left V 5 bases short and J 2 bases short, with 13 bases between. In germline, CDR1 is SGHVS, CDR2 FNYEAQ. CDR3 length: 14 residues. This CDR3 reads CASSPNTGAYEQYF. For the CDR3, the DNA is TGTGCCAGCAGCCCGAACACTGGCGCCTACGAGCAGTACTTC.

At least ten counts were recorded for this clonotype. This chain uses TRBV27 with TRBJ1-6, with D perhaps TRBD1 (5 bases). Germline lookup yields CDR1 MNHEY and CDR2 SMNVEV (reference sequence). V was trimmed by 0 bases and J by 11 bases, leaving 11 bases between them. CDR3 length equals 14 residues. CDR3 coding DNA: TGTGCCAGCAGTTTATCGGCAGGGTATGCACCCCTCCACTTT. Protein: CASSLSAGYAPLHF.

This clonotype has a count of ten or more. This chain joins TRBV7-8 and TRBJ2-5; D is perhaps TRBD2 (6 bases). Trimming took 5 bases from V and 3 from J, leaving 13 bases between them. This CDR3 is 14 amino acids long. Germline-derived CDR1 and CDR2 are SGHVS and FQNEAQ. The CDR3 sequence is CASSLLSGEETQYF. The CDR3 DNA reads TGTGCCAGCAGCCTCCTTAGCGGAGAAGAGACCCAGTACTTC.

This clonotype was counted only a few times. The V gene is TRBV6-5, the J gene TRBJ2-3, with 11 bases identical to TRBD2. CDR1 is MNHEY, CDR2 SVGAGI, per germline. CDR3 size: 15 residues. The ends lost 8 bases at V and 3 bases at J; junction bases unmatched: 7. The CDR3 loop reads CASGTSGGKTDTQYF. CDR3 coding DNA: TGTGCCAGCGGGACTAGCGGAGGCAAAACAGATACGCAGTATTTT.

This clonotype showed up many times. This chain links TRBV27 with TRBJ2-7; D is possibly TRBD1 (6 bases). The V end lost 5 bases, the J end lost 4 bases, and 18 bases lay between the germline ends. Germline V CDR1 and CDR2: MNHEY, SMNVEV (reference sequence). This CDR3 spans 15 amino acids. In DNA, the CDR3 is TGTGCCAGCAGTCTAACAGGGTTAGGGCTTTACGAGCAGTACTTC. Translation: CASSLTGLGLYEQYF.

This clonotype was picked up many times. This chain connects TRBV6-5 to TRBJ2-7; unclear D gene. CDR3 length: 14 amino acids. CDR1 and CDR2 from the germline V gene are MNHEY and SVGAGI. Trimming stripped 3 bases from V and 0 bases from J, with 9 bases between. The CDR3 loop reads CASSYGLASYEQYF. In DNA form, the CDR3 reads TGTGCCAGCAGTTATGGGCTTGCCTCCTACGAGCAGTACTTC.

This clonotype was observed at least ten times. This chain links TRBV6-6 with TRBJ1-1; tentatively, D is TRBD1 (5 bases). CDR1 is MNHNY and CDR2 is SVGAGI in the germline V gene (reference sequence). V lost 7 bases and J lost 5, with 14 bases in between. This CDR3 has 13 amino acids. The DNA of the CDR3 is TGTGCCAGCATCAACGGGGCGGGGACTGAAGCTTTCTTT. This encodes CASINGAGTEAFF.

This clonotype occurred a few times. The chain joins TRBV9 to TRBJ1-1; D is possibly TRBD1 (5 bases). Trimming took off 1 base at V and 1 base at J, with 11 bases between the two ends. The CDR3 covers 15 residues. Germline-derived CDR1 and CDR2 are SGDLS and YYNGEE. CDR3 region: CASSVTGLPNTEAFF. For the CDR3, the DNA is TGTGCCAGCAGCGTAACGGGACTGCCGAACACTGAAGCTTTCTTT.

The CDR3 nucleotides are TGTGCCAGCAGCTCAAAGGGGACCCCCTACAATGAGCAGTTCTTC. Translated, it gives CASSSKGTPYNEQFF. This chain uses TRBV7-8 with TRBJ2-1; D assignment may be TRBD1 or TRBD2 (5 bases each). CDR3 length equals 15 residues. Germline lookup yields CDR1 SGHVS and CDR2 FQNEAQ. The V end lost 4 bases, the J end lost 2 bases, and 12 bases lay between the germline ends.

The rearrangement uses TRBV3-1 and TRBJ2-1; 9 nucleotides line up with TRBD2. CDR1 and CDR2 from the germline V gene are LGHDT and YNNKEL (reference sequence). V was pared by 5 bases and J by 1 base, with 3 bases of the junction left unmatched. This CDR3 is built from 15 residues. CDR3 region: CASSSTSGSYNEQFF. In nucleotides, the CDR3 is TGTGCCAGCAGCTCGACTAGCGGATCCTACAATGAGCAGTTCTTC.

The chain recombines TRBV11-2 with TRBJ2-5; perhaps TRBD1 as D (6 bases). Germline-derived CDR1 and CDR2 are SGHAT and FQNNGV. The length of the CDR3 is 14 residues. The V and J ends lost 7 bases and 0 bases respectively, with 12 bases between them. Here the CDR3 DNA reads TGTGCCAGCATCCCACGGGACAACCAAGAGACCCAGTACTTC. Translated: CASIPRDNQETQYF.

This clonotype was seen at least ten times. This chain links TRBV9 with TRBJ1-4; D is unclear. V was shortened by 0 bases and J by 8 bases, with 11 bases between the two germline ends. This CDR3 has 14 amino acids. Germline CDR1 and CDR2: SGDLS and YYNGEE. CDR3 protein: CASSVAQEDEKLFF. The CDR3 region has the DNA TGTGCCAGCAGCGTAGCTCAGGAAGACGAAAAACTGTTTTTT.

This clonotype has ten or more counts. V usage is TRBV6-5 and J usage is TRBJ2-3; D is unresolved. The CDR3 runs to 13 residues. The germline gives CDR1 MNHEY, CDR2 SVGAGI. Trimming shortened V by 2 bases and J by 6 bases, and 9 bases separated the two germline ends. CDR3 amino acids: CASSYRARDTQYF. CDR3 nucleotides: TGTGCCAGCAGTTACAGGGCGCGTGATACGCAGTATTTT.

The table lists this clonotype with a count of one. J is TRBJ2-2 and V is TRBV4-1; TRBD1 matches 8 bases. J was trimmed by 0 bases and V by 3 bases; bases with no gene match: 6. The CDR3 is 17 residues long. CDR1 is MGHRA and CDR2 is YSYEKL in the germline V gene. DNA for the CDR3: TGCGCCAGCAGCCAGGAGCCAGGGGGCGCGAACACCGGGGAGCTGTTTTTT. Translating gives CASSQEPGGANTGELFF.

This clonotype came up a few times. The CDR3 bases are TGTGCCAGCAGTAAAACAGCCGGGACAGTTCCCTACGAGCAGTACTTC. The encoded protein is CASSKTAGTVPYEQYF. The chain employs TRBV6-6 and TRBJ2-7; 7 bases are shared with TRBD1. Germline trimming cut 5 bases from V and 2 bases from J; bases unmatched to any gene: 12. CDR1 is MNHNY, CDR2 SVGAGI, per germline (reference sequence). This CDR3 spans 16 amino acids.

This clonotype occurred many times. V gene TRBV28 combines with J gene TRBJ1-5; D gene uncertain. The CDR3 totals 12 residues. V was shortened by 7 bases and J by 7 bases, with 11 bases between the two germline ends. From germline, CDR1 is MDHEN and CDR2 SYDVKM. CDR3 in amino acids: CASTRYLQPQHF. The CDR3 DNA is TGTGCCAGCACTCGATATTTACAGCCCCAGCATTTT.

Ten or more counts support this clonotype. The chain couples TRBV30 to TRBJ1-5, with unresolved D. The CDR3 runs 13 residues. The V gene's germline CDR1 is GTSNPN and CDR2 SVGIG (reference sequence). The V end lost 2 bases, the J end lost 1 base, and 6 bases lay between the germline ends. The CDR3 loop reads CAWSRQSNQPQHF. The DNA of the CDR3 is TGTGCCTGGAGTCGGCAGAGCAATCAGCCCCAGCATTTT.

CDR3 DNA: TGCAGTGCTAGCAAGGCGGGAGGAGGCGATACGCAGTATTTT. It yields the protein CSASKAGGGDTQYF. This rearrangement joins TRBV20-1 to TRBJ2-3, with 8 bases identical to TRBD2. Germline values: CDR1 DFQATT, CDR2 SNEGSKA (reference sequence). V was clipped by 3 bases and J by 6 bases; unmatched bases: 8. There are 14 residues in the CDR3.

This clonotype has ten or more counts. The V call is TRBV4-3, the J call TRBJ1-3; D gene uncertain. The CDR3 runs to 16 residues. V was shortened by 0 bases and J by 2 bases, with 11 bases between the two germline ends. Germline CDR1 reads LGHNA; CDR2 reads YSLEER. The CDR3 region has the DNA TGCGCCAGCAGCCAAGATTCGGCTTACCCTGGAAACACCATATATTTT. Its translation: CASSQDSAYPGNTIYF.

This clonotype came up a few times. This chain joins TRBV5-1 and TRBJ2-3, with 8 bases matching TRBD2. The CDR3 covers 14 residues. CDR1 is SGHRS and CDR2 is YFSETQ in the germline V gene. V shed 0 bases, J shed 4 bases, and the junction held 1 base outside the gene matches. Here the CDR3 reads CASSLDGGADTQYF. The DNA of the CDR3 is TGCGCCAGCAGCTTGGACGGGGGGGCAGATACGCAGTATTTT.

Only a few counts were recorded for this clonotype. The gene calls are TRBV7-9 and TRBJ2-1, with 7 bases identical to TRBD2. Germline lookup yields CDR1 SEHNR and CDR2 FQNEAQ (reference sequence). The CDR3 sequence is 13 residues long. V shed 1 base, J shed 10 bases, and the junction held 4 bases outside the gene matches. The CDR3 region has the DNA TGTGCCAGCAGCTTAGGAGCGGGGAAAGAGCAGTTCTTC. This sequence encodes CASSLGAGKEQFF. The variable domain in full, with the rest retrieved from reference TRBV7-9 and TRBJ2-1, is DTGVSQNPRHKITKRGQNVTFRCDPISEHNRLYWYRQTLGQGPEFLTYFQNEAQLEKSRLLSDRFSAERPKGSFSTLEIQRTEQGDSAMYLCASSLGAGKEQFFGPGTRLTVL.

This clonotype was picked up many times. The rearrangement links TRBV7-8 to TRBJ1-5; TRBD1 agrees at 9 bases. The length of the CDR3 is 15 residues. Trimming cost V 4 bases and J 2 bases; bases outside gene matches: 3. Germline-derived CDR1 and CDR2 are SGHVS and FQNEAQ. CDR3 amino acids: CASSWGQGGNQPQHF. In DNA, the CDR3 is TGTGCCAGCAGCTGGGGACAGGGAGGCAATCAGCCCCAGCATTTT.

Worth noting for this clonotype: The junction does not match germline at one end; this may be a read error. V and J are TRBV29-1 and TRBJ2-3; D assignment may be TRBD1 or TRBD2 (5 bases each). The length of the CDR3 is 14 residues. Germline CDR1 is SQVTM and CDR2 is ANQGSEA. In DNA, the CDR3 is TGCAGCGTCCAACGAGAGGGGAGCACAGATACGCAGTTTTTT. Protein sequence: CSVQREGSTDTQFF.

V is TRBV5-1 and J is TRBJ1-1; 9 nucleotides agree with TRBD1. Germline trimming cut 2 bases from V and 4 bases from J; bases unmatched to any gene: 3. CDR1 and CDR2 from the germline V gene are SGHRS and YFSETQ. This CDR3 comprises 14 residues. The CDR3 here is CASSFRDRATEAFF. In DNA form, the CDR3 reads TGCGCCAGCAGCTTCCGGGACAGGGCCACTGAAGCTTTCTTT.

V and J are TRBV29-1 and TRBJ2-1; a weak D match, TRBD1 (6 bases). Germline CDR1 SQVTM, CDR2 ANQGSEA. V was pared by 5 bases and J by 9 bases, with 11 bases between. This CDR3 is 11 amino acids long. CDR3 DNA sequence: TGCAGCGTTCCCACAGGGAGTGAGCAGTTCTTC. Translation gives CSVPTGSEQFF.

This clonotype was counted ten times or more. The DNA for the CDR3 is TGCAGTGCTAGTAAGGGCGGTTCTTTCACAGATACGCAGTATTTT. Amino acid sequence: CSASKGGSFTDTQYF. The rearrangement links TRBV20-1 to TRBJ2-3, with unresolved D. Germline values: CDR1 DFQATT, CDR2 SNEGSKA (reference sequence). Trimming took 3 bases from V and 2 from J, leaving 15 bases between them. The CDR3 sequence is 15 residues long.

This clonotype occurred many times. This rearrangement joins TRBV28 to TRBJ1-5; TRBD1 agrees at 10 bases. The CDR3 covers 15 residues. J was trimmed by 7 bases and V by 4 bases; bases with no gene match: 7. Germline CDR1 MDHEN, CDR2 SYDVKM. The CDR3 sequence is CASSSSGTGVQPQHF. The CDR3 nucleotides read TGTGCCAGCAGTTCCTCTGGGACAGGGGTCCAGCCCCAGCATTTT.